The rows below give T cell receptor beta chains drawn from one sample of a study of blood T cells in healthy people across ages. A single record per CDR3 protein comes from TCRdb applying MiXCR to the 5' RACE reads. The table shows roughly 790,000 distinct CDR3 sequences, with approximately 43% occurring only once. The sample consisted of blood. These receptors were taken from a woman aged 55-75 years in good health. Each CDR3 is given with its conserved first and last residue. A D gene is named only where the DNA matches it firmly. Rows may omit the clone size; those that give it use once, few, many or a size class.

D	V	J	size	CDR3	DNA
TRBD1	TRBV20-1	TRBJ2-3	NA	CSARPGQGNTDTQYF	TGCAGTGCTAGACCAGGACAGGGAAACACAGATACGCAGTATTTT
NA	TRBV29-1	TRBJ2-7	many	CSVVVLGRGNTYEQYF	TGCAGCGTTGTTGTATTGGGCAGGGGAAACACCTACGAGCAGTACTTC
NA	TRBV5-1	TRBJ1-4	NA	CASSLGVGEKLFF	TGCGCCAGCAGCTTAGGGGTTGGGGAAAAACTATTTTTT
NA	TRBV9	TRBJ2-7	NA	CASSVGVALATGEQYF	TGTGCCAGCAGCGTAGGAGTAGCGTTAGCAACGGGCGAGCAGTACTTC
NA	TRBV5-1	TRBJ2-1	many	CASSFGQGDYNEQFF	TGCGCCAGCAGTTTCGGGCAGGGAGACTACAATGAGCAGTTCTTC
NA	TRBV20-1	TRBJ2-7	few	CSARVGSGGREQYF	TGCAGTGCTAGAGTGGGGTCAGGGGGGAGGGAGCAGTACTTC
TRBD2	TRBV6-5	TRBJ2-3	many	CASRLAASTDTQYF	TGTGCCAGCCGGCTAGCGGCTAGCACAGATACGCAGTATTTT
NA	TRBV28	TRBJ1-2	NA	CASSLVIELKGYTF	TGTGCCAGCAGTTTAGTCATCGAACTCAAGGGCTACACCTTC
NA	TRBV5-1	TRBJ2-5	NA	CASSLALTGGEETQYF	TGCGCCAGCAGCTTGGCCCTTACGGGGGGCGAGGAGACCCAGTACTTC
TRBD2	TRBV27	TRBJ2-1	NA	CASRSGLAGGSPSYNEQFF	TGTGCCAGCAGGTCGGGACTAGCGGGAGGGTCCCCCTCCTACAATGAGCAGTTCTTC
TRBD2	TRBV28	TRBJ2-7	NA	CASTPVAGEFYEQYF	TGTGCCAGCACCCCCGTAGCGGGAGAGTTTTACGAGCAGTACTTC
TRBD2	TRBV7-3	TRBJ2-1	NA	CASSQGGTSAPKGNEQFF	TGTGCCAGCAGCCAAGGGGGGACTAGCGCGCCAAAAGGCAATGAGCAGTTCTTC
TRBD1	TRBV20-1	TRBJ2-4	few	CSAKTGAGDIQYF	TGCAGTGCCAAGACAGGGGCAGGAGACATTCAGTACTTC
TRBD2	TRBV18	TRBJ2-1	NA	CASSPALAAQETQFF	TGTGCCAGCTCACCGGCACTAGCGGCCCAAGAGACCCAGTTCTTC
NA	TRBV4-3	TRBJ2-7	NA	CASRRDSSYNEQYF	TGCGCCAGCCGGCGGGACAGTTCGTACAATGAGCAGTACTTC
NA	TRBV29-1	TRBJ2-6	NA	CSVDGSRSGANVLTF	TGCAGCGTTGATGGCAGCCGCTCTGGGGCCAACGTCCTGACTTTC
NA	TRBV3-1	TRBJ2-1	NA	CASSQEGGGVEQFF	TGTGCCAGCAGCCAAGAAGGGGGGGGGGTTGAGCAGTTCTTC